Below, 5 T cell receptor beta chains from the same sample are listed, as sequenced in a study of blood T cells in healthy people across ages. A second about 7 to 11 cycle PCR used barcoded and J-beta primers. MiXCR, run by TCRdb on the 5' RACE reads, gives a single entry per CDR3 protein. This sample has 380,000 or so distinct CDR3 sequences; about 52% occur once, and the top ten carry 45% to 65%. Sequences were obtained from blood. The receptors were gathered from a man between 60 and 70 years old in good health.

This clonotype was observed once. The V call is TRBV7-2, the J call TRBJ2-5; 11 bases agree with TRBD2. Germline-derived CDR1 and CDR2 are SGHTA and FQGNSA. The V segment lost 7 bases and the J segment 4 bases; nucleotides outside the gene matches: 2. The length of the CDR3 is 13 residues. Here the CDR3 DNA reads TGTGCCAGCAAAGGACTAGCGGGAGAGACCCAGTACTTC. Translated: CASKGLAGETQYF.

This clonotype was counted only a few times. The chain combines TRBV6-5 with TRBJ2-4; D possibly corresponds to TRBD1 (6 bases). Per germline, CDR1 MNHEY and CDR2 SVGAGI. This CDR3 is built from 15 residues. Trimming removed 4 bases at V and 5 bases at J, with 15 bases between. The CDR3 spells CASSSPSAGENIQYF. CDR3 nucleotides: TGTGCCAGCAGTTCCCCTTCGGCAGGGGAAAACATTCAGTACTTC.

Points on this clonotype: Sequence at one end of the junction differs from germline and may be a read error. The rearrangement uses TRBV25-1 and TRBJ1-5; D uncertain. Germline V gene sequence: CDR1 MGHDK, CDR2 SYGVNS. This CDR3 has 14 residues. The CDR3 DNA sequence: TGTGCCAGCGGTGACCCGGGGTTCGGTCAGCCCCAGCATTTT. Translated, it gives CASGDPGFGQPQHF.

This clonotype has only a few counts. This chain uses TRBV20-1 with TRBJ2-3; the match to TRBD1 covers 7 bases. The CDR3 loop spans 17 amino acids. V was pared by 0 bases and J by 1 base, with 10 bases of the junction left unmatched. Germline values: CDR1 DFQATT, CDR2 SNEGSKA (reference sequence). The CDR3 here is CSARDGSWTGGTDTQYF. The CDR3 bases are TGCAGTGCTAGAGATGGCTCTTGGACAGGCGGCACAGATACGCAGTATTTT.

This clonotype was counted at least ten times. A junction boundary mismatches the germline segment, possibly from a read error. The chain combines TRBV5-1 with TRBJ2-3; D is unclear. The CDR3 sequence is 12 residues long. Germline V gene lookup returns CDR1 SGHRS and CDR2 YFSETQ. The CDR3 region is CASSLAGDTQYF. DNA of the CDR3: TGTGCCAGCAGCCTCGCTGGGGATACGCAGTATTTT.